This T cell receptor (beta chain) is from a study of cytomegalovirus exposure and HLA in healthy donors. PCR used 60 Vbeta primers and 13 Jbeta primers. Clones were read by immunoSEQ multiplex PCR, and TCRdb kept only the in-frame ones, dropping some. The sample has over 100,000 clones; roughly four fifths are singletons. V lost 2 bases, J lost 5 bases, and 7 bases stayed unmatched. This CDR3 comprises 15 residues. Per germline, CDR1 LNHNV and CDR2 YYDKDF (reference sequence). This TCR was sampled from a man aged 25-45 years in good health and CMV-seropositive. The V call is TRBV15, the J call TRBJ2-5, with TRBD1 matching over 8 bases. The specimen was PBMCs. The CDR3 here is CATSRLRTGLETQYF. CDR3 nucleotide sequence: TGTGCCACCAGCAGATTAAGGACAGGGTTGGAGACCCAGTACTTC.